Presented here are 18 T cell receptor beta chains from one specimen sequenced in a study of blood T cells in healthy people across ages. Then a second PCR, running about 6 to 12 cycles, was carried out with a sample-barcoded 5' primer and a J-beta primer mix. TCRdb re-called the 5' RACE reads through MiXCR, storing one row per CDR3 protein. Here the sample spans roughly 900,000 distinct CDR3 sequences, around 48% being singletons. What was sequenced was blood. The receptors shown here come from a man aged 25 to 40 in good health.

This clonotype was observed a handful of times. In DNA, the CDR3 is TGTGCCAGCAGCTTAGCAACCGGGACAGGGAGCCCAGCTAACTATGGCTACACCTTC. It is translated as CASSLATGTGSPANYGYTF. The chain carries TRBV7-9 and TRBJ1-2, with 9 nucleotides matching TRBD1. Germline V gene sequence: CDR1 SEHNR, CDR2 FQNEAQ (reference sequence). The CDR3 runs 19 residues. V dropped 0 bases and J dropped 0; count of bases not matched to a gene: 11.

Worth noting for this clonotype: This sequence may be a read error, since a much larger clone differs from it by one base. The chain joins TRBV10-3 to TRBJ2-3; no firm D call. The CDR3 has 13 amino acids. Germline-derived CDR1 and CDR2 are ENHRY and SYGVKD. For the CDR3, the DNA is TGTGCCATCAGTGAGTCGATGTCAGATATGCAGTATTTT. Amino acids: CAISESMSDMQYF.

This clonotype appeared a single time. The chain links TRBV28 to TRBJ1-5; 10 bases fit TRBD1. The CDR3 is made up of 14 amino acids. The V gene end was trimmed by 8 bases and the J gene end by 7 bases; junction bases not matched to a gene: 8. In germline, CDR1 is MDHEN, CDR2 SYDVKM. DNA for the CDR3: TGTGCCAGCCTCGTGGGACAGGGGAACCAGCCCCAGCATTTT. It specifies CASLVGQGNQPQHF.

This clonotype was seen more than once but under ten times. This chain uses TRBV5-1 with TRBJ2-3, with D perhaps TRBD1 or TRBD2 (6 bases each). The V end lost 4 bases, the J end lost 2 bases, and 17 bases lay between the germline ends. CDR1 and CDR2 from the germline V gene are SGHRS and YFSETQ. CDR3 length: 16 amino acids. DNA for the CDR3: TGCGCCAGCAGCCGTCTGGGGGGCGAGTTCACAGATACGCAGTATTTT. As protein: CASSRLGGEFTDTQYF.

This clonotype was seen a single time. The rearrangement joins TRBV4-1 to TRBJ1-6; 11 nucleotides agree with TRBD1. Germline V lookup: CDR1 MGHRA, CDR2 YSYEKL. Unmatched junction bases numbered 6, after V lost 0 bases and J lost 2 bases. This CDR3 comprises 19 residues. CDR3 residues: CASSQDPWTGGTYNSPLHF. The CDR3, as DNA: TGCGCCAGCAGCCAAGACCCCTGGACAGGGGGCACCTATAATTCACCCCTCCACTTT.

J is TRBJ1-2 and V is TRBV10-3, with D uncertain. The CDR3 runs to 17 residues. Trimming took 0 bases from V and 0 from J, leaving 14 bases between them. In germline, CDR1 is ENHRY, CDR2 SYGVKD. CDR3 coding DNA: TGTGCCATCAGTGAGTCGCCGGTTGATGGAACTAACTATGGCTACACCTTC. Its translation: CAISESPVDGTNYGYTF.

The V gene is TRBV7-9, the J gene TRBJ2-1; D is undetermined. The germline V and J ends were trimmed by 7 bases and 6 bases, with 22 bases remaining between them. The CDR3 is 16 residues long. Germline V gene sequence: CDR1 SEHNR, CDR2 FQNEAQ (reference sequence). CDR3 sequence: CASTPTEGPLGNEQFF. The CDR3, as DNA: TGTGCCAGCACCCCGACGGAAGGGCCCCTGGGCAATGAGCAGTTCTTC.

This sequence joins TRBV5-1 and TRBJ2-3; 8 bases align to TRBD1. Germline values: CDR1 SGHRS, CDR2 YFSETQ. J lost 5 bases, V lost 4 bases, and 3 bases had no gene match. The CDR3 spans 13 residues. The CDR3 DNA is TGCGCCAGCAGCCAACAGGGGGGAGATACGCAGTATTTT. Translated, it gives CASSQQGGDTQYF.

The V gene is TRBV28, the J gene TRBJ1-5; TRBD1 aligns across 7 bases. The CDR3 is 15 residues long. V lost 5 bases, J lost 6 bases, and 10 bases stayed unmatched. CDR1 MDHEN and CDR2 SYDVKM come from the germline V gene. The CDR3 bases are TGTGCCAGCAGTAGGGATAGACAGGGAGGTCAGCCCCAGCATTTT. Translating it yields CASSRDRQGGQPQHF.

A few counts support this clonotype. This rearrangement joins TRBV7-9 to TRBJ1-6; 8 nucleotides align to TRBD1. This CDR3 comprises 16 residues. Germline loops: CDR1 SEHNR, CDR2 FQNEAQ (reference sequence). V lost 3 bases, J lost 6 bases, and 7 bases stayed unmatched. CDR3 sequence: CASSFQGAGPNSPLHF. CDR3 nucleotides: TGTGCCAGCAGCTTTCAGGGGGCAGGTCCTAATTCACCCCTCCACTTT.

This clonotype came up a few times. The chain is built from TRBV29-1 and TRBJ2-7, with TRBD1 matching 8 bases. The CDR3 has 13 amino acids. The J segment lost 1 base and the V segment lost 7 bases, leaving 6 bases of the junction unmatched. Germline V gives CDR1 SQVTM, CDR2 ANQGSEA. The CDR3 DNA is TGCAGCGCCGGACAGGGCGTATCCTACGAGCAGTACTTC. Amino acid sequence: CSAGQGVSYEQYF.

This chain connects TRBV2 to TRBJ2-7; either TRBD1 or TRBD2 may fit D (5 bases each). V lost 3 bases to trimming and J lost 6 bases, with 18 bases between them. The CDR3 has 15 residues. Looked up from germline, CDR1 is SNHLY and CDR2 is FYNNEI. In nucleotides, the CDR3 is TGTGCCAGCAGTGAGTACGCACGGGGCTCAGGCGAGCAGTACTTC. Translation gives CASSEYARGSGEQYF.

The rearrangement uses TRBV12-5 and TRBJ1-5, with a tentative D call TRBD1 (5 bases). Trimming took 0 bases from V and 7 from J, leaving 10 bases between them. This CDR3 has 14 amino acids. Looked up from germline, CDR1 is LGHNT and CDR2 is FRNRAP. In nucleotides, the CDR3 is TGTGCTAGTGGTTTGGTACGCGGGGCCCAGCCCCAGCATTTT. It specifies CASGLVRGAQPQHF.

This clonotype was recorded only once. This chain's CDR3 is CAWGGEISTSGYTF. The CDR3 DNA reads as TGTGCCTGGGGGGGGGAGATCAGCACGAGCGGCTACACCTTC. V is TRBV30 and J is TRBJ1-2; D is possibly TRBD1 (5 bases). V shed 5 bases and J shed 8 bases, with 21 bases lying between them. Germline lookup yields CDR1 GTSNPN and CDR2 SVGIG (reference sequence). The CDR3 length is 14 residues.

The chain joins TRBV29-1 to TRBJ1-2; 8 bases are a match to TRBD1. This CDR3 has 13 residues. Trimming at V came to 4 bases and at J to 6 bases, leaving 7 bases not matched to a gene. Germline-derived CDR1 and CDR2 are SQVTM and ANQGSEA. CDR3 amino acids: CSVVPQGEDGYTF. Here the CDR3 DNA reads TGCAGCGTTGTTCCACAGGGGGAGGATGGCTACACCTTC.

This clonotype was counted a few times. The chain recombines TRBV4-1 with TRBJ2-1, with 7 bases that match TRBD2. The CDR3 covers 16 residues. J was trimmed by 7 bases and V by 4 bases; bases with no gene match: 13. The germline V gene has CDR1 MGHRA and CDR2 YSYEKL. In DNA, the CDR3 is TGCGCCAGCAGCCCCTTAGGAGCGGGGCGTAGTAATGAGCAGTTCTTC. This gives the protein CASSPLGAGRSNEQFF.

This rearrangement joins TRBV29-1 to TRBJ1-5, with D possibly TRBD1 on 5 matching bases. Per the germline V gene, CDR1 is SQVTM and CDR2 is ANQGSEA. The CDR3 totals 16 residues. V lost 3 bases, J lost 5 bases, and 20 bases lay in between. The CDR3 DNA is TGCAGCGTTGAGGCCGGCGATGAAGCGGGGGATCAGCCCCAGCATTTT. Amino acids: CSVEAGDEAGDQPQHF.

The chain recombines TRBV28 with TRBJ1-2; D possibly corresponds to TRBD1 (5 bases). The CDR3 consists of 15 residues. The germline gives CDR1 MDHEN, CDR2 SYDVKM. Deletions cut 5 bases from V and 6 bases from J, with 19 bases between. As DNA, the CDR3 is TGTGCCAGCAGTCCGACCCGGGCCGGGGCGGATGGCTACACCTTC. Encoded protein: CASSPTRAGADGYTF.